This T cell receptor (beta chain) was sequenced during a study of blood T cell repertoires in COVID-19. Turning to the study itself: PBMCs, B-cell-depleted T cells, or T cells were the source of the cDNA or gDNA that made up the material.

Followed over time, Seattle patients had been enrolled while infection was active. Per the original methods: For nucleated cells, counts were estimated from reference gene primer amplification. Measured with immunoSEQ multiplex PCR; TCRdb has only the in-frame clones, and not every one. The V and J calls and clone size come from that table; D and trimming were worked out from the DNA. The data hold some 310,000 clones, with about 90% observed a single time. V was cut by 3 bases and J by 5 bases, with 11 bases left in between. CDR1 and CDR2 (germline): MGHRA, YSYEKL. CDR3 length: 14 residues. The chain is built from TRBV4-1 and TRBJ1-5; tentative D call: TRBD1 (5 bases). The sequence came from a woman aged 25-40 years with COVID-19, enrolled during active disease. The sequenced sample was peripheral blood. The CDR3 is CASSHNQGDQPQHF. The CDR3 nucleotides read TGCGCCAGCAGCCACAACCAGGGCGATCAGCCCCAGCATTTT.